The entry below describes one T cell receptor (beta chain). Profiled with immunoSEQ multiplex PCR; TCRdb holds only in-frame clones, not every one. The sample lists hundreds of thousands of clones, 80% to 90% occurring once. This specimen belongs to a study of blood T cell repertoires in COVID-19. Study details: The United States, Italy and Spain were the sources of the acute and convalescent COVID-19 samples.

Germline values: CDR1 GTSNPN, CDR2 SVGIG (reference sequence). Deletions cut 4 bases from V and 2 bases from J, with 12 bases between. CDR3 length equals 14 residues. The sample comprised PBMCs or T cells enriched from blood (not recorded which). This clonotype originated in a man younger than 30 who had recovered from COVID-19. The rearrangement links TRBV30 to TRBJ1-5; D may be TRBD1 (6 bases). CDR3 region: CAWNHRVGNQPQHF. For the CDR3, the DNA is TGTGCCTGGAATCACAGGGTAGGCAATCAGCCCCAGCATTTT.